A single sample gave rise to the 9 T cell receptor beta chains below, sequenced in a study of blood T cell repertoires in COVID-19. This table comes from immunoSEQ multiplex PCR, and its TCRdb copy is limited to in-frame clones, with some not included. This repertoire shows 300,000 to 350,000 clones, 75% to 95% found once; its top ten account for 6% to 7%. The sequenced sample consisted of peripheral blood. The origin of the receptors is a woman in her 30s with COVID-19, enrolled during active disease.

CDR3 sequence: CASSLFRTGAEAFF. CDR3 bases: TGTGCCAGCAGTTTATTCAGGACAGGGGCTGAAGCTTTCTTT. This chain uses TRBV28 with TRBJ1-1; 9 nucleotides match TRBD1. The germline gives CDR1 MDHEN, CDR2 SYDVKM. This CDR3 is 14 amino acids long. V trimming: 1 base; J trimming: 6 bases; junction bases outside the gene matches: 3.

CDR3 protein: CASSHGRRSFYEQYF. CDR3 sequence (DNA): TGTGCCAGCAGCCACGGCCGACGGAGTTTCTACGAGCAGTACTTC. V gene TRBV3-1 (or the pseudogene TRBV3-2) combines with J gene TRBJ2-7; D is ambiguous. V was pared by 3 bases and J by 3 bases, with 15 bases between. This CDR3 has 15 amino acids. In germline, CDR1 is LGHDT, CDR2 YNNKEL (reference sequence).

The rearrangement joins TRBV27 to TRBJ2-2; 10 bases match TRBD2. V gave up 4 bases and J gave up 8 bases; unmatched junction bases: 7. The CDR3 is 15 residues long. Germline CDR1 reads MNHEY; CDR2 reads SMNVEV (reference sequence). This chain's CDR3 is CASSSLAGWSGELFF. CDR3 nucleotides: TGTGCCAGCAGTTCACTAGCGGGATGGTCGGGGGAGCTGTTTTTT.

The chain couples TRBV19 to TRBJ1-3; D remains ambiguous. This CDR3 region has 15 residues. Germline loops: CDR1 LNHDA, CDR2 SQIVND (reference sequence). Between the trimmed V and J ends, which lost 5 bases and 0 bases, there was a span of 11 bases. CDR3 in DNA: TGTGCCAGTAGTCGCACAGCCCGCTCTGGAAACACCATATATTTT. The encoded protein is CASSRTARSGNTIYF.

J is TRBJ2-7 and V is TRBV28, with 7 bases identical to TRBD1. CDR1 and CDR2 from the germline V gene are MDHEN and SYDVKM. The CDR3 is 12 residues long. After removal of 7 bases from V and 0 bases from J, the junction contained 0 bases not matched to a gene. CDR3: CASKGASYEQYF. The CDR3, as DNA: TGTGCCAGCAAGGGGGCCTCCTACGAGCAGTACTTC.

Here the CDR3 DNA reads TGTGCCAGCAGCTCGGGACAGAGAGTGTCTTGGGAGCTGTTTTTT. Protein sequence: CASSSGQRVSWELFF. The V call is TRBV28, the J call TRBJ2-2, with 7 bases fitting TRBD1. The V gene's germline CDR1 is MDHEN and CDR2 SYDVKM. V shed 6 bases and J 9 bases; nucleotides not matched to a gene: 13. This CDR3 has 15 amino acids. The whole variable domain, remainder taken from reference TRBV28 and TRBJ2-2, is DVKVTQSSRYLVKRTGEKVFLECVQDMDHENMFWYRQDPGLGLRLIYFSYDVKMKEKGDIPEGYSVSREKKERFSLILESASTNQTSMYLCASSSGQRVSWELFFGEGSRLTVL.

J is TRBJ2-1 and V is TRBV29-1, with 7 bases aligning to TRBD1. V shed 1 base, J shed 9 bases, and the junction held 12 bases outside the gene matches. The CDR3 runs to 15 residues. Germline CDR1 SQVTM, CDR2 ANQGSEA. For the CDR3, the DNA is TGCAGCGTTGAAGTGGGGGCGACAGGGTCCGGTGAGCAGTTCTTC. Its protein product is CSVEVGATGSGEQFF.

This clone was counted between two and nine times. V gene TRBV28 combines with J gene TRBJ2-7, with TRBD1 identical over 12 bases. V gave up 5 bases and J gave up 2 bases; unmatched junction bases: 7. The CDR3 is made up of 16 amino acids. CDR1 and CDR2 (germline): MDHEN, SYDVKM. CDR3 sequence: CASSTAGQGAPYEQYF. CDR3 bases: TGTGCCAGCAGTACTGCGGGACAGGGGGCGCCCTACGAGCAGTACTTC.

This chain joins TRBV10-3 and TRBJ2-4; TRBD1 matches at 12 bases. The CDR3 is 16 residues long. The trim removed 6 bases at V and 9 bases at J, leaving 12 bases unmatched. Germline CDR1 reads ENHRY; CDR2 reads SYGVKD. The CDR3 reads CAISTITGTGGGIQYF. DNA for the CDR3: TGTGCCATCAGCACTATTACCGGGACAGGGGGCGGCATTCAGTACTTC.